Here is one T cell receptor (beta chain) with its context. The antigen remains undetermined. The sequence runs out 3 residues before the end of the CDR3; the remainder is reconstructed from the germline J gene. This specimen comes from a study of T cells in women clearing cervical HPV infection. The wider study: For cases, blood was sampled a median roughly 150 days after lesion detection, interquartile range roughly 90 to 210 days.

V gave up 8 bases and J gave up 1 base; unmatched junction bases: 4. CDR1 is LNHDA and CDR2 is SQIVND in the germline V gene (reference sequence). This CDR3 contains 14 residues. Some clones are missing from TCRdb's copy, which holds only in-frame ones; the method was immunoSEQ multiplex PCR. The sample table sets out some 32,000 clones. Study-wide points: Richness differences could reflect unmeasured T-cell content per sample.

This receptor was taken from a woman aged 18 to 75 with a cervical HPV16 infection that either progressed to CIN3+ or cleared (not recorded which). The chain links TRBV19 to TRBJ2-2; 7 nucleotides align to TRBD1. Sample: blood buffy coat. CDR3 DNA, as far as it was read: TGTGCCAGTGAACGACAGGGGAACACCGGGGAG. Translated: CASERQGNTGE. The CDR3, in full, reads CASERQGNTGELFF.